The clone carrying this TCR beta chain was detected ten times or more. J gave up 2 bases and V 5 bases, and 0 bases lay outside the gene matches. Germline V CDR1 and CDR2: DFQATT, SNEGSKA (reference sequence). This CDR3 has 12 residues. The record originates from a study of Graves' ophthalmopathy and Graves' hyperthyroidism. Scientists amplified the TCR beta CDR3 regions from RNA transcripts. HTBI primers primed a first-round RT-PCR, and a second-round multiplex PCR followed. TCRdb processed the multiplex PCR reads anew with MiXCR; each CDR3 protein has one entry. The sample contains roughly 500,000 distinct CDR3 sequences, 14% of which appear only once.

V is TRBV20-1 and J is TRBJ1-5, with 7 bases fitting TRBD1. Sequencing input: blood. The receptor's source is a woman aged 25 to 39 with Graves' ophthalmopathy. The CDR3 loop reads CSADRGNQPQHF. The CDR3 DNA reads as TGCAGTGCTGACAGGGGCAATCAGCCCCAGCATTTT.